This T cell receptor (beta chain) was sequenced in a study of blood T cell repertoires in COVID-19. The CDR3 totals 14 residues. Germline V gene lookup returns CDR1 MGHRA and CDR2 YSYEKL. The V and J ends lost 1 base and 7 bases, in that order; junction bases with no gene match: 6. The protocol was immunoSEQ multiplex PCR, while the TCRdb copy is restricted to in-frame clones and leaves out a portion. The sample lists around 250,000 clones; approximately 85% were seen once. The sample holds one count of this clone. This sequence originates from a woman between 50 and 59 years old who had recovered from COVID-19. What was sequenced was PBMCs or T cells enriched from blood (not recorded which). V usage is TRBV4-1 and J usage is TRBJ2-7; 8 positions agree with TRBD1. The CDR3 DNA reads TGCGCCAGCAGCCAAGTAGAACAGGGGGGTGAGCAGTACTTC. Its protein is CASSQVEQGGEQYF.